These T cell receptor beta chains were read from a single sample in a study of radiation and T cells in renal cell carcinoma. TCRdb keeps only in-frame clones here, not all; method: immunoSEQ multiplex PCR. The data show about 62,000 clones, with roughly 80% seen just once and around 6.8% held by the top ten. The sequenced sample was blood, obtained from a patient whose treatment included radiotherapy and nephrectomy. The receptors were sampled from a man aged 55 to 70 with renal cell carcinoma. Both conserved end residues are trimmed from each CDR3.

J gene	V gene	CDR3 protein
TRBJ2-1	TRBV18	ASSGMDYYNEQF
TRBJ1-5	TRBV15	ATRGRVASTPNQPQH
TRBJ2-3	TRBV7-2	ASSPGLVTDTQY
TRBJ2-5	TRBV27	ASSPTRDRGEETQY
TRBJ1-2	TRBV5-6	ASSLVELRAGYT
TRBJ1-1	TRBV7-9	ASSLAGGGSGEAF
TRBJ1-2	TRBV15	VTSREGFGYT
TRBJ1-2	TRBV20-1	SAPQTYGYT
TRBJ1-2	TRBV4-2	ASSQGYINRGKAGYT
TRBJ1-2	TRBV4-1	ASSQEGTGKSYGYT
TRBJ2-5	TRBV7-2	ASSLETGRETQY
TRBJ2-1	TRBV14	ASSPPGSGGDNEQF
TRBJ2-7	TRBV25-1	ASSRIYEQY
TRBJ1-2	TRBV7-2	ASSLEPGTHGYT
TRBJ2-5	TRBV7-6	ASSRQETQY
TRBJ2-3	TRBV11-3	ASSPRLAAQY
TRBJ1-3	TRBV19	ASSPLAGVISGNTIY
TRBJ2-5	TRBV7-9	ASSLDGGYQETQY
TRBJ2-5	TRBV9	ASSFSVNQETQY
.	TRBV7-9	ASSLEAGAAYEQY
TRBJ2-5	TRBV21-1	ASSKIVKPGGETQY
TRBJ1-2	TRBV7-2	ASSLRQAVGYT
TRBJ2-1	TRBV19	ASKLKDEQF
TRBJ1-5	TRBV5-1	ASSLRNRSLINQPQH
TRBJ1-1	TRBV27	ASSFSGDTEAF
TRBJ2-1	TRBV5-1	ASSLRLDDPEQF
TRBJ2-3	TRBV7-7	ASSALAGASTDTQY
TRBJ2-3	TRBV28	ASSHIGLAGGPVWLKDTQY
TRBJ1-1	TRBV14	ASSQDRTGFGI
TRBJ2-4	TRBV7-9	ASSLGLAGLKNIQY
TRBJ2-3	TRBV13	ASSLGQGESTDTQY
TRBJ1-1	TRBV11-1	ASSRDGEGGRSMNTEAF
TRBJ2-3	TRBV4-2	ASSRSLAGVTDTQY
TRBJ1-2	TRBV4-3	ASSQEGGTHANYGYT
TRBJ1-2	TRBV29-1	SVEENESGGYT
TRBJ1-2	TRBV7-2	ASIPDRINYGYT
TRBJ2-3	TRBV4-3	ASSQTGIGTDTQY
TRBJ2-1	TRBV19	ASSIFADPSAGEQF
TRBJ2-5	TRBV6-1	ASSAHGRGQETQY
TRBJ2-2	TRBV7-2	ASSPEFGELF
TRBJ2-1	TRBV7-9	ASSPAGGLYNEQF
TRBJ1-1	TRBV6-1	ASSERTNTEAF
TRBJ1-2	TRBV30	ARHRAQGGYT
TRBJ2-3	TRBV20-1	SASSTDTQY
TRBJ1-5	TRBV6-1	ASSVQGGFNQPQH
TRBJ2-1	TRBV1	TSRFPGTSGRNEQF